The 19 T cell receptor beta chains in this list originate from one sample, sequenced in a study of CD8 T cells in Susac syndrome. Reverse transcription of roughly 0.5 to 1 ug RNA used random hexamers. Via MiXCR, TCRdb re-called the immunoSEQ multiplex PCR reads, giving one row per CDR3 protein. There are over 350,000 distinct CDR3 sequences in the sample; roughly 85% occur only once, and approximately 0.12% lies in the top ten. The sequenced sample was CD8+ T cells from PBMCs. The source is a human donor with multiple sclerosis.

This chain connects TRBV19 to TRBJ2-5; perhaps D is TRBD1 or TRBD2 (7 bases each). The CDR3 is 13 amino acids. Looked up from germline, CDR1 is LNHDA and CDR2 is SQIVND (reference sequence). Trimming removed 10 bases from V and 4 bases from J, with 16 bases in between. The CDR3 DNA follows: TGTGCCACTTCGACAGGGAGGGGAGAGACCCAGTACTTC. It yields the protein CATSTGRGETQYF.

The gene calls are TRBV21-1 and TRBJ2-5. TRBV21-1 corresponds to a pseudogene. CDR3 length: 10 amino acids. DNA of the CDR3: TGTGCCAGCAGCAGGAAGACCCAGTACTTC. This codes for CASSRKTQYF.

The chain combines TRBV11-2 with TRBJ2-1; maybe TRBD1 (6 bases). CDR1 SGHAT and CDR2 FQNNGV come from the germline V gene. The CDR3 contains 12 residues. V was pared by 5 bases and J by 14 bases, with 16 bases between. This CDR3 is CASSHGDKEKFF. The CDR3 coding sequence is TGTGCCAGCAGCCATGGGGACAAGGAAAAGTTCTTC.

V is TRBV20-1 and J is TRBJ2-1; D remains ambiguous. Looked up from germline, CDR1 is DFQATT and CDR2 is SNEGSKA (reference sequence). V lost 1 base to trimming and J lost 8 bases, with 18 bases between them. The CDR3 is 15 residues long. As DNA, the CDR3 is TGCAGTGCTAGAGGAGTCCGGCTCTACAGCGATGAGCAGTTCTTC. Translation: CSARGVRLYSDEQFF.

The rearrangement links TRBV27 to TRBJ2-1; D possibly corresponds to TRBD1 (5 bases). V lost 7 bases, J lost 8 bases, and 18 bases lay in between. This CDR3 spans 14 amino acids. Germline CDR1 is MNHEY and CDR2 is SMNVEV (reference sequence). The CDR3 loop reads CASKLYDQGDEQFF. The CDR3, as DNA: TGTGCCAGCAAGTTATATGACCAGGGTGATGAGCAGTTCTTC.

The CDR3, as DNA: TGTGCCAGCAGCCCACCACCCAGCGGGGGGGGCACAGATACGCAGTATTTT. It codes for CASSPPPSGGGTDTQYF. This chain connects TRBV7-9 to TRBJ2-3, with 10 bases aligning to TRBD2. Germline trimming cut 5 bases from V and 1 base from J; bases unmatched to any gene: 9. The CDR3 runs to 17 residues. Germline V gives CDR1 SEHNR, CDR2 FQNEAQ (reference sequence).

The chain couples TRBV27 to TRBJ1-4; TRBD1 matches at 7 bases. This CDR3 spans 13 amino acids. The J segment lost 7 bases and the V segment lost 5 bases, leaving 4 bases of the junction unmatched. CDR1 MNHEY and CDR2 SMNVEV come from the germline V gene (reference sequence). CDR3 in DNA: TGTGCCAGCAGTAGAGGGGGCAGTGAAAAACTGTTTTTT. It is translated as CASSRGGSEKLFF.

The chain links TRBV7-7 to TRBJ2-2, with D possibly matching TRBD1 (6 bases). Germline CDR1 is SSHAT and CDR2 is FNYEAQ (reference sequence). The V end lost 5 bases, the J end lost 5 bases, and 18 bases lay between the germline ends. This CDR3 is 16 amino acids long. The CDR3 sequence: CASSPLRDNPTGELFF. CDR3 nucleotides: TGTGCCAGCAGCCCACTCCGGGACAATCCTACCGGGGAGCTGTTTTTT.

The gene calls are TRBV6-5 and TRBJ1-2; no firm D call. The V and J ends lost 1 base and 4 bases respectively, with 7 bases between them. Germline V lookup: CDR1 MNHEY, CDR2 SVGAGI. This CDR3 is built from 13 residues. This CDR3 is CASSYFLTYGYTF. The DNA for the CDR3 is TGTGCCAGCAGTTACTTCCTGACCTATGGCTACACCTTC.

The gene calls are TRBV27 and TRBJ1-1, with D possibly TRBD1 on 5 matching bases. CDR3 length: 20 amino acids. CDR1 and CDR2 (germline): MNHEY, SMNVEV (reference sequence). The V and J ends lost 1 base and 4 bases respectively, with 28 bases between them. The DNA of the CDR3 is TGTGCCAGCAGTTTATTGTTGGGGGGGATGGGGGTCGGAGGCGGCACTGAAGCTTTCTTT. This translates into CASSLLLGGMGVGGGTEAFF.

This chain uses TRBV5-4 with TRBJ1-2; a possible D gene is TRBD1 (5 bases). The length of the CDR3 is 13 residues. V gave up 1 base and J gave up 5 bases, with 9 bases separating them. Germline values: CDR1 SGHNT, CDR2 YYREEE (reference sequence). DNA of the CDR3: TGTGCCAGCAGCTTGAAACAGGAATATGGCTACACCTTC. This codes for CASSLKQEYGYTF.

V and J are TRBV25-1 and TRBJ2-5; D possibly corresponds to TRBD2 (6 bases). The CDR3 is made up of 15 amino acids. From germline, CDR1 is MGHDK and CDR2 SYGVNS. V was pared by 1 base and J by 5 bases, with 14 bases between. CDR3 nucleotides: TGTGCCAGCAGTGAATTTAGGCGGGGTGGGGAGACCCAGTACTTC. Encoded protein: CASSEFRRGGETQYF. Combining the CDR3 with reference TRBV25-1 and TRBJ2-5 gives the whole variable domain EADIYQTPRYLVIGTGKKITLECSQTMGHDKMYWYQQDPGMELHLIHYSYGVNSTEKGDLSSESTVSRIRTEHFPLTLESARPSHTSQYLCASSEFRRGGETQYFGPGTRLLVL.

The rearrangement joins TRBV28 to TRBJ1-2; 9 bases fit TRBD1. CDR1 is MDHEN and CDR2 is SYDVKM in the germline V gene. The CDR3 length is 19 residues. The junction had 21 bases not matched to a gene; V was cut back by 2 bases and J by 8 bases. This chain's CDR3 is CASSLPLTGTGKDLWGYTF. CDR3 sequence (DNA): TGTGCCAGCAGTTTACCCCTTACCGGGACAGGGAAGGACCTATGGGGCTACACCTTC.

The rearrangement uses TRBV6-1 and TRBJ2-1; TRBD2 agrees at 8 bases. The CDR3 is 17 amino acids. Germline V lookup: CDR1 MNHNS, CDR2 SASEGT. The trim removed 5 bases at V and 4 bases at J, leaving 13 bases unmatched. The CDR3, as DNA: TGTGCCAGCAGTACCCATCAAGCGGGAGAAACTTACAATGAGCAGTTCTTC. This gives the protein CASSTHQAGETYNEQFF.

This clonotype appeared a single time. The genes are TRBV27 and TRBJ2-4; possibly TRBD2 for D (6 bases). The CDR3 is 13 amino acids. Germline V gene sequence: CDR1 MNHEY, CDR2 SMNVEV (reference sequence). Trimming stripped 5 bases from V and 5 bases from J, with 10 bases between. The CDR3 loop reads CASSRGSQNIQYF. Written as DNA, the CDR3 is TGTGCCAGCAGTCGGGGGAGCCAAAACATTCAGTACTTC.

The chain uses TRBV20-1 and TRBJ1-1; tentatively, D is TRBD1 (5 bases). The CDR3 sequence is 14 residues long. V shed 5 bases and J shed 1 base, with 14 bases lying between them. Germline lookup yields CDR1 DFQATT and CDR2 SNEGSKA (reference sequence). CDR3 bases: TGCAGTGCTTCCGTCGAGGGGACGAACACTGAAGCTTTCTTT. Residues: CSASVEGTNTEAFF.

This chain uses TRBV13 with TRBJ2-7; D perhaps matches TRBD1 (6 bases). The CDR3 totals 14 residues. Looked up from germline, CDR1 is PRHDT and CDR2 is FYEKMQ (reference sequence). The V gene lost 2 bases and the J gene lost 0 bases, with 8 bases spanning the gap. The CDR3 sequence is CASSLRQDSYEQYF. CDR3 sequence (DNA): TGTGCCAGCAGCTTAAGACAGGACTCCTACGAGCAGTACTTC.

This clonotype has only a few counts. This chain joins TRBV27 and TRBJ1-1; D ambiguous. CDR1 and CDR2 from the germline V gene are MNHEY and SMNVEV (reference sequence). Trimming cost V 1 base and J 1 base, with 4 bases left between them. The length of the CDR3 is 13 residues. CDR3 loop: CASSLWRNTEAFF. The CDR3 DNA sequence: TGTGCCAGCAGTTTATGGCGGAACACTGAAGCTTTCTTT.

The CDR3 DNA is TGTGCCAGCAGCAAGGATAACGGGGACGCGAACACTGAAGCTTTCTTT. Its protein is CASSKDNGDANTEAFF. This chain connects TRBV21-1 to TRBJ1-1; TRBD1, as called in the table, went unchecked against the DNA. TRBV21-1 is an annotated pseudogene. The CDR3 consists of 16 residues.